The 14 T cell receptor beta chains in this list originate from one sample, sequenced in a study of early T cells in non-severe SARS-CoV-2 infection. TCRdb ran MiXCR on the 5' RACE reads and lists one entry per CDR3 protein. The table shows approximately 46,000 distinct CDR3 sequences, with about a quarter occurring only once. The specimen was whole blood, collected at baseline. Receptors were obtained from an adult who was a healthcare worker with PCR-confirmed SARS-CoV-2 infection or an uninfected control (not recorded which).

This clonotype was recorded at least ten times. The rearrangement joins TRBV6-6 to TRBJ2-7, with a weak D call TRBD1 (6 bases). This CDR3 has 15 amino acids. Germline loops: CDR1 MNHNY, CDR2 SVGAGI (reference sequence). The V and J ends lost 1 base and 2 bases respectively, with 12 bases between them. The CDR3 DNA reads as TGTGCCAGCAGTTACTTCAGGGGATTGGCCTACGAGCAGTACTTC. Its protein is CASSYFRGLAYEQYF.

This clonotype was found many times. The genes are TRBV28 and TRBJ1-5; 8 nucleotides line up with TRBD1. The V gene end was trimmed by 3 bases and the J gene end by 9 bases; junction bases not matched to a gene: 4. CDR3 length equals 13 residues. The germline V gene has CDR1 MDHEN and CDR2 SYDVKM. CDR3 sequence (DNA): TGTGCCAGCAGTTTGACAGGGGCATGGCCCCAGCATTTT. This sequence encodes CASSLTGAWPQHF.

The table lists this clonotype with a few counts. The rearrangement joins TRBV4-2 to TRBJ2-7; possibly TRBD2 for D (6 bases). Trimming left V 0 bases short and J 3 bases short, with 15 bases between. This CDR3 contains 16 residues. From germline, CDR1 is LGHNA and CDR2 YNFKEQ. The CDR3 reads CASSQDWTNNLYEQYF. In nucleotides, the CDR3 is TGTGCCAGCAGCCAAGATTGGACTAACAACCTCTACGAGCAGTACTTC.

This clonotype appeared a single time. The V and J genes are TRBV5-1 and TRBJ2-5; the match to TRBD2 covers 9 bases. Unmatched junction bases numbered 5, after V lost 4 bases and J lost 7 bases. The CDR3 has 13 amino acids. Germline CDR1 reads SGHRS; CDR2 reads YFSETQ. DNA for the CDR3: TGCGCCAGCAGCAGGGGACTAGCTGTGACCCAGTACTTC. It codes for CASSRGLAVTQYF.

This clonotype has a handful of counts. The V and J genes are TRBV27 and TRBJ2-1; 12 nucleotides agree with TRBD2. This CDR3 has 16 residues. Germline CDR1 MNHEY, CDR2 SMNVEV (reference sequence). J gave up 3 bases and V 5 bases, and 5 bases lay outside the gene matches. CDR3 residues: CASSTRTSGIYNEQFF. Written as DNA, the CDR3 is TGTGCCAGCAGTACTCGGACTAGCGGGATCTACAATGAGCAGTTCTTC.

This clonotype was detected only a few times. The gene calls are TRBV29-1 and TRBJ1-4; the D is unclear. CDR3 length equals 11 residues. The V end was cut by 4 bases, the J end by 4 bases, with 4 bases between. In germline, CDR1 is SQVTM, CDR2 ANQGSEA. CDR3 sequence reads: CSVVSNEKLFF. The CDR3, as DNA: TGCAGCGTTGTGAGTAATGAAAAACTGTTTTTT. Based on the CDR3 plus reference TRBV29-1 and TRBJ1-4, the full variable domain is SAVISQKPSRDICQRGTSLTIQCQVDSQVTMMFWYRQQPGQSLTLIATANQGSEATYESGFVIDKFPISRPNLTFSTLTVSNMSPEDSSIYLCSVVSNEKLFFGSGTQLSVL.

The CDR3 sequence is CASRDRGNYGYTF. The CDR3 DNA sequence: TGTGCCAGCAGGGACAGGGGGAACTATGGCTACACCTTC. The J gene is TRBJ1-2, the V gene TRBV7-9; 10 positions agree with TRBD1. Germline V gene lookup returns CDR1 SEHNR and CDR2 FQNEAQ (reference sequence). Trimming cost V 6 bases and J 2 bases; bases outside gene matches: 0. The CDR3 has 13 residues.

This clonotype was observed a single time. The chain couples TRBV9 to TRBJ2-7; D gene unclear. Germline CDR1 SGDLS, CDR2 YYNGEE. The CDR3 is made up of 15 amino acids. With 0 bases removed from V and 0 bases from J, the gap between germline ends came to 10 bases. DNA of the CDR3: TGTGCCAGCAGCGTAGACTCAGGCATCTCCTACGAGCAGTACTTC. It codes for CASSVDSGISYEQYF.

Only one count was recorded for this clonotype. The V call is TRBV11-2, the J call TRBJ2-3; D remains unclear. The V end lost 1 base, the J end lost 0 bases, and 11 bases lay between the germline ends. The CDR3 extends over 16 amino acids. CDR1 is SGHAT, CDR2 FQNNGV, per germline. The CDR3 DNA sequence: TGTGCCAGCAGCTTAGCCCCCATGACTAGCACAGATACGCAGTATTTT. This gives the protein CASSLAPMTSTDTQYF. Drawing the rest from reference TRBV11-2 and TRBJ2-3, the complete variable domain is EAGVAQSPRYKIIEKRQSVAFWCNPISGHATLYWYQQILGQGPKLLIQFQNNGVVDDSQLPKDRFSAERLKGVDSTLKIQPAKLEDSAVYLCASSLAPMTSTDTQYFGPGTRLTVL.

J is TRBJ2-3 and V is TRBV7-9, with 8 positions matching TRBD2. V dropped 10 bases and J dropped 1; count of bases not matched to a gene: 10. From germline, CDR1 is SEHNR and CDR2 FQNEAQ (reference sequence). The CDR3 runs 15 residues. CDR3 bases: TGTGCCATGACGAGGGGGACTAGTGGCACAGATACGCAGTATTTT. The encoded protein is CAMTRGTSGTDTQYF.

This clonotype was detected only once. Compared with germline, one end of the junction differs, possibly owing to a read error. The chain joins TRBV10-2 to TRBJ1-1; D call uncertain. The CDR3 length is 11 residues. Germline CDR1 and CDR2: WSHSY and SAAADI. CDR3 loop: CANSDLLGAFF. In DNA, the CDR3 is TGCGCCAACAGTGACCTTCTAGGAGCTTTCTTT.

This clonotype was recorded a few times. This rearrangement joins TRBV18 to TRBJ2-3, with D unclear. This CDR3 spans 14 amino acids. Trimming took 6 bases from V and 0 from J, leaving 10 bases between them. Germline CDR1 and CDR2: KGHSH and LQKENI. CDR3 DNA: TGTGCCAGCTCCCAAATGCGGAGCACAGATACGCAGTATTTT. Its protein product is CASSQMRSTDTQYF.

The sample holds a few counts of this clonotype. The rearrangement uses TRBV18 and TRBJ1-1; D is possibly TRBD1 (5 bases). The CDR3 length is 14 residues. Germline CDR1 KGHSH, CDR2 LQKENI. Trimming shortened V by 7 bases and J by 0 bases, and 12 bases separated the two germline ends. The CDR3 DNA follows: TGTGCCAGCTTAATGACAGAGATGAACACTGAAGCTTTCTTT. Translating it yields CASLMTEMNTEAFF.

V and J are TRBV2 and TRBJ1-5, with 11 bases matching TRBD1. The CDR3 extends over 15 amino acids. Trimming cost V 8 bases and J 9 bases; bases outside gene matches: 12. CDR1 is SNHLY and CDR2 is FYNNEI in the germline V gene. CDR3 DNA sequence: TGTGCCAGCCACCCCGGGACAGGGGGGGTTTGGCCCCAGCATTTT. Its translation is CASHPGTGGVWPQHF.